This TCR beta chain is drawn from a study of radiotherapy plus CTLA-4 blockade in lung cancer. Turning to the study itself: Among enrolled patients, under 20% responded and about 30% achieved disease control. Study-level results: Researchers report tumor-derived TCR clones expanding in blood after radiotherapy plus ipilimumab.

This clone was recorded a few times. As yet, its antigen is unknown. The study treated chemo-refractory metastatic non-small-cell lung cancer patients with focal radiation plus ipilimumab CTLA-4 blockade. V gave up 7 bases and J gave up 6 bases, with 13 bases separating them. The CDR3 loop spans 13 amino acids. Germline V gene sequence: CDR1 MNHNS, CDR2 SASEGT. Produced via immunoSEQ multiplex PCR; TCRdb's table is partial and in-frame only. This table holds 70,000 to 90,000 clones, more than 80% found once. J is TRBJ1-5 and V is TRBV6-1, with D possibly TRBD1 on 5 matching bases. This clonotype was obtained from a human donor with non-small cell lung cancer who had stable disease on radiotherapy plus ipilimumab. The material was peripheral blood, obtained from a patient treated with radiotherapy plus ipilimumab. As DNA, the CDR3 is TGTGCCAGCACCTCCGGGGGGAGTCAGCCCCAGCATTTT. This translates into CASTSGGSQPQHF.